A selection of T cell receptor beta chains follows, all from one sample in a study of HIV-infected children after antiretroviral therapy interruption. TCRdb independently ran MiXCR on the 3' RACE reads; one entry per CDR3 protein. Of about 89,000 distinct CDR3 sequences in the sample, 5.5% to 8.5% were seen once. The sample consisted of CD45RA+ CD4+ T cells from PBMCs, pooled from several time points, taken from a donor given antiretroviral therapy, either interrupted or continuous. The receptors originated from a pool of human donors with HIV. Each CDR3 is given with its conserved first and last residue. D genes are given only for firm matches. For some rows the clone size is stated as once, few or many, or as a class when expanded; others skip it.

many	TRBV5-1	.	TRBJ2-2	TGCGCCAGCAGGCTGGACGTCGCGAACACCGGGGAGCTGTTTTTT	CASRLDVANTGELFF
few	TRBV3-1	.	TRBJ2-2	TGTGCCAGCAGCCAAGATTTAGGCGACAGGGAGCTGTTTTTT	CASSQDLGDRELFF
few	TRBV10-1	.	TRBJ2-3	TGCGCCAGCAGTTTCCGGGACACCACAGATACGCAGTATTTT	CASSFRDTTDTQYF
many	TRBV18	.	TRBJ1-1	TGTGCCAGCTCCCCCTGGACAGCGAACACTGAAGCTTTCTTT	CASSPWTANTEAFF
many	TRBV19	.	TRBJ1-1	TGTGCCAGTACCGATTGGGTCGGCAGAAACACTGAAGCTTTCTTT	CASTDWVGRNTEAFF
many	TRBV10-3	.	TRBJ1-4	TGTGCCATCAGTGGCGTTAATGAAAAACTGTTTTTT	CAISGVNEKLFF
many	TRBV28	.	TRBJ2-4	TGTGCCAGCAGTCCCTTCCAGGGACTAGCCAAAAACATTCAGTACTTC	CASSPFQGLAKNIQYF
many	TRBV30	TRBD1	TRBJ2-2	TGTGCCTGGAGTGGTTACGACAGGGGCACCGGGGAGCTGTTTTTT	CAWSGYDRGTGELFF
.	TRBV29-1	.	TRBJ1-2	TGCAGCGCCCTACTAACCCAGGGTGCAGGGATCTACTATGGCTACACCTTC	CSALLTQGAGIYYGYTF
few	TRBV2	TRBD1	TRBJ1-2	TGTGCCAGCACAACAACCAGACAGGGTCATTGGTACACCTTC	CASTTTRQGHWYTF
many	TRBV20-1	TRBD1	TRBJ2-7	TGCAGTGCAGGACAGGGGGGCTACGAGCAGTACTTC	CSAGQGGYEQYF
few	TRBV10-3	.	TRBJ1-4	TGTGCCATCAGTGGCGCTCCGCCTTCAACTAATGAAAAACTGTTTTTT	CAISGAPPSTNEKLFF
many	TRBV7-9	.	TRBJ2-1	TGTGCCAGCAATGTCGGTGGACATGAGCAGTTCTTC	CASNVGGHEQFF
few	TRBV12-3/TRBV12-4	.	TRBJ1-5	TGTGCCAGCAGTTCCAGGGGTTTTACTGATCAGCCCCAGCATTTT	CASSSRGFTDQPQHF
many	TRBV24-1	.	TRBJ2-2	TGTGCCACCAGTGACACCGGGGGCGCGAACACCGGGGAGCTGTTTTTT	CATSDTGGANTGELFF
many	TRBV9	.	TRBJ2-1	TGTGCCAGCAGTCTTCCACCTAGGGCATTCTTC	CASSLPPRAFF
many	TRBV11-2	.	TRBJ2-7	TGTGCCAGCAGCCCCGGACGGGAGATCGCCTACGAGCAGTACTTC	CASSPGREIAYEQYF
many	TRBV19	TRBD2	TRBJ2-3	TGTGCCAGTAGTAGCTTAGCGGGGGCGGCGGATACGCAGTATTTT	CASSSLAGAADTQYF
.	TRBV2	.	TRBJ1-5	TGTGCCAGCAGTGGAGGCGGCAACCTGGGCCATCAGCCCCAGCATTTT	CASSGGGNLGHQPQHF
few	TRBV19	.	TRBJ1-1	TGTGCCAGTAGTAACTTCGGGGAGGATAAAGCTTTCTTT	CASSNFGEDKAFF
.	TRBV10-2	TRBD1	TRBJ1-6	TGCGCCAGCAGTGAACAGGGGGCTCTTAATTCACCCCTCCACTTT	CASSEQGALNSPLHF
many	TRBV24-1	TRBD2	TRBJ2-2	TGTGCCACCAGTGATCCAAGACTAGCGGGAGGCCATATAGAGGAGCTGTTTTTT	CATSDPRLAGGHIEELFF
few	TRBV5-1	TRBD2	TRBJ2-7	TGCGCCAGCAGTTTGGGACTAGCATCCTACGAGCAGTACTTC	CASSLGLASYEQYF
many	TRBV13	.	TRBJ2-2	TGTGCCAGCAGCCCCCCACGCGGTTGGACCCGCACCGGGGAGCTGTTTTTT	CASSPPRGWTRTGELFF
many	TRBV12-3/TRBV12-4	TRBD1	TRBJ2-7	TGTGCCAGCAGTCCAACCCACAGGGGCGTGTACTTC	CASSPTHRGVYF
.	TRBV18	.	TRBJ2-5	TGTGCCAGCTCACCACGGGGCTGGGAGACCCAGTACTTC	CASSPRGWETQYF
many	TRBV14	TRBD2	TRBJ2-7	TGTGCCAGCAGCCGGACTAGCGGGGGGGTGCGCTACGAGCAGTACTTC	CASSRTSGGVRYEQYF
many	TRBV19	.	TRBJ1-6	TGTGCCAGTAACATGCTTCAGGCCAGTTCACCCCTCCACTTT	CASNMLQASSPLHF
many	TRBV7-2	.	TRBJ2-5	TGTGCCAGCAGCTCGCCGGGGCGTTGGGAGACCCAGTACTTC	CASSSPGRWETQYF
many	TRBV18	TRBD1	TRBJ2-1	TGTGCCAGCTCACCACTCAACAGGGGGAATGAGCAGTTCTTC	CASSPLNRGNEQFF
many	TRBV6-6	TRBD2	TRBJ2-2	TGTGCCAGCAGTTCAACTAGCGGTGCGAACACCGGGGAGCTGTTTTTT	CASSSTSGANTGELFF
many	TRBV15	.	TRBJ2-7	TGTGCCACCAGCAGATCGAACGAGCAGTACTTC	CATSRSNEQYF
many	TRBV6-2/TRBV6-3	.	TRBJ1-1	TGTGCCAGCAGTGCCGAACTGGCGACTGAAGCTTTCTTT	CASSAELATEAFF
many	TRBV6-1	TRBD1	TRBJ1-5	TGTGCCAGCAGTGGACAGGGGGCTCCCCGTAGGCCCCAGCATTTT	CASSGQGAPRRPQHF
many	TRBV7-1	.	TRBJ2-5	TGTGCCAGCAGCTCACAGGGTAGGAGAGAGACCCAGTACTTC	CASSSQGRRETQYF
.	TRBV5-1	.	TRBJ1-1	TGCGCCAGCAGCCCAGGAATTTTGAGCTCTGAAGCTTTCTTT	CASSPGILSSEAFF
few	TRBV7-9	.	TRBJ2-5	TGTGCCAGCAGCTTACTTCTCCACGAGACCCAGTACTTC	CASSLLLHETQYF
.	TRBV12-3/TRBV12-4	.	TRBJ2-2	TGTGCCAGCAGTTTAGCGTCCAGACTCAACACCGGGGAGCTGTTTTTT	CASSLASRLNTGELFF
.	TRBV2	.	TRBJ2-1	TGTGCCAGCAGTGAACTAATATCCATGGGCTCCTACAATGAGCAGTTCTTC	CASSELISMGSYNEQFF
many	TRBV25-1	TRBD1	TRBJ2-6	TGTGCCAGCAGTCCCGGGACAGGGACTGGGGCCAACGTCCTGACTTTC	CASSPGTGTGANVLTF
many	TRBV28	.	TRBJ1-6	TGTGCCAGCACAATTCCTAGGAGCTCACCCCTCCACTTT	CASTIPRSSPLHF
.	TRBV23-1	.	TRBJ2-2	TGCGCCAGCAGTCAATCACTTGGCAGGGAAGGGACCGGGGAGCTGTTTTTT	CASSQSLGREGTGELFF
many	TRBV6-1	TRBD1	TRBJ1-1	TGTGCCAGCTGCCGGACAGGGCCAACAGTCACTGAAGCTTTCTTT	CASCRTGPTVTEAFF
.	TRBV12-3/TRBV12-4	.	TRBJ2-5	TGTGCCAGCAGTTTAGCGCAACTAAAAGAGACCCAGTACTTC	CASSLAQLKETQYF
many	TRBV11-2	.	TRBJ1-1	TGTGCCAGCAGCTTAGGAGCGAACACTGAAGCTTTCTTT	CASSLGANTEAFF
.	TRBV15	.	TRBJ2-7	TGTGCCACCAGAGGTCCCTACGAGCAGTACTTC	CATRGPYEQYF
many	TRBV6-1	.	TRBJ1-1	TGTGCCAGCAAAGACAGTACTGAAGCTTTCTTT	CASKDSTEAFF
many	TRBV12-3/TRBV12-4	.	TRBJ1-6	TGTGCCAGCATGGAGGGTCGTTCACCCCTCCACTTT	CASMEGRSPLHF
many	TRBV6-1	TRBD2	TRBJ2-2	TGTGCCAGCAGTGAAGCCTTTCCTTGGGGGGGCACCGGGGAGCTGTTTTTT	CASSEAFPWGGTGELFF
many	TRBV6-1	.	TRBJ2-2	TGTGCCAGCAGTTTTACTATAAACACCGGGGAGCTGTTTTTT	CASSFTINTGELFF
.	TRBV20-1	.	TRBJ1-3	TGCAGTGCTACCCAGACAGACGGAGGTGCAAACACCATATATTTT	CSATQTDGGANTIYF
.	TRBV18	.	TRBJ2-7	TGTGCCAGCTCACTATCACCGGGCCCGCAGTACTTC	CASSLSPGPQYF
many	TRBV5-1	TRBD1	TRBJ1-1	TGCGCCAGCAGCTACCTACAGGGGGCGAAGCCTGAAGCTTTCTTT	CASSYLQGAKPEAFF